Listed below are T cell receptor beta chains from one sample, sequenced in a study of post-analysis software for immune sequencing data. TCRdb recomputed calls from the PCR reads with MiXCR, one row per CDR3 protein. Among almost 700,000 distinct CDR3 sequences, approximately 60% were seen once, and the ten largest hold 11%. The sample consisted of blood. These receptors all come from a girl aged 2 to 9 with multiple sclerosis. CDR3s include the opening cysteine and the closing phenylalanine or tryptophan. Each record gives: J gene, CDR3 length, clone size, V gene, CDR3 protein. The listing skips clone size in some rows; elsewhere it reads once, few, many or a size class.

>TRBJ2-3|15|.|TRBV7-3
CASSLTSTGADTQYF
>TRBJ2-5|16|.|TRBV7-2
CASSLALDRGQETQYF
>TRBJ1-5|13|once|TRBV29-1
CSVGVDGDQPQHF
>TRBJ2-1|15|.|TRBV20-1
CSARDTRGATNEQFF
>TRBJ2-5|12|.|TRBV27
CASRARGETQYF
>TRBJ1-2|15|.|TRBV5-1
CASSLGQGDFDGYTF
>TRBJ2-3|14|few|TRBV7-6
CASSLVERSDTQYF
>TRBJ1-2|11|.|TRBV30
CAWNRPGGYTF
>TRBJ2-3|13|many|TRBV28
CASSSPSTDTQYF
>TRBJ2-1|15|.|TRBV29-1
CSVTPGVSSYNEQFF
>TRBJ2-1|16|.|TRBV24-1
CATSEPRAPGYNEQFF
>TRBJ2-6|18|.|TRBV5-5
CASSRFVRGESGANVLTF
>TRBJ2-1|15|.|TRBV10-2
CASRNAGGPGNEQFF
>TRBJ2-1|13|.|TRBV2
CASNHAVSGEQFF
>TRBJ1-2|14|.|TRBV6-5
CASSPDRDNYGYTF
>TRBJ2-1|13|.|TRBV3-1
CASSLEGGAEQFF
>TRBJ2-1|17|.|TRBV6-6
CASSFLLLAETQNEQFF
>TRBJ2-7|16|.|TRBV5-5
CASSLEDRGLNYEQYF
>TRBJ1-3|14|.|TRBV12-3/TRBV12-4
CASSPDRDRNTIYF
>TRBJ1-2|14|few|TRBV7-9
CASSLAGGLDGYTF
>TRBJ1-6|15|.|TRBV9
CASSVVGTKGSPLHF
>TRBJ2-5|15|.|TRBV12-3/TRBV12-4
CASSFGTGWKETQYF
>TRBJ1-2|13|.|TRBV6-5
CASRTGTGNGYTF
>TRBJ2-5|14|.|TRBV7-8
CASSLHGRAETQYF
>TRBJ1-2|16|.|TRBV15
CATSRGGTLGEYGYTF
>TRBJ2-4|16|.|TRBV7-9
CASSLGEGLAKNIQYF
>TRBJ2-1|15|.|TRBV12-3/TRBV12-4
CASSSRDSGHNEQFF
>TRBJ2-5|12|.|TRBV5-1
CASSSHPFEQYF
>TRBJ2-4|15|.|TRBV7-8
CASSYRGNKSGIQYF
>TRBJ2-2|15|.|TRBV29-1
CSVEAWTGAIGELFF
>TRBJ1-2|13|.|TRBV7-2
CASSFIRSSGYTF
>TRBJ2-1|13|.|TRBV6-1
CASHDNSYNEQFF
>TRBJ2-7|15|.|TRBV6-2/TRBV6-3
CAGSLYGQVDYEQYF
>TRBJ2-3|16|once|TRBV7-9
CAIVIAGGLPLDTQYF
>TRBJ1-4|15|.|TRBV6-2/TRBV6-3
CASSSGRATNEKLFF
>TRBJ2-3|15|few|TRBV12-3/TRBV12-4
CASSLLAGGRDTQYF
>TRBJ2-2|15|.|TRBV7-9
CASSNSRARAGELFF
>TRBJ2-1|16|.|TRBV13
CASSLGTVSSYNEQFF
>TRBJ2-1|16|few|TRBV7-2
CASSPRGTDSPNEQFF
>TRBJ2-3|14|.|TRBV12-3/TRBV12-4
CATSGPASTDTQYF
>TRBJ1-2|15|few|TRBV7-2
CASSLEATGNYGYTF
>TRBJ2-3|15|few|TRBV25-1
CASSGGERFADTQYF
>TRBJ2-2|16|.|TRBV2
CASSGRGTENTGELFF
>TRBJ2-1|15|.|TRBV6-2/TRBV6-3
CASSPFAGGHNEQFF
>TRBJ2-3|16|few|TRBV10-3
CAISALGTALTDTQYF
>TRBJ2-1|14|once|TRBV12-3/TRBV12-4
CASTHNQGGNEQFF
>TRBJ2-1|15|many|TRBV5-1
CASSRGRRSYNEQFF
>TRBJ1-2|12|.|TRBV19
CASNEGTYGYTF
>TRBJ1-5|16|few|TRBV6-6
CASRAGMGYSNQPQHF
>TRBJ2-3|15|.|TRBV7-3
CASSPGTRDTDTQYF
>TRBJ2-7|14|.|TRBV5-1
CASSSRGLSDEQYF
>TRBJ2-1|16|.|TRBV9
CASSPGLAGDYNEQFF
>TRBJ2-3|16|.|TRBV3-1
CASSQDGEIRTDTQYF